The clone carrying this T cell receptor (beta chain) was recorded once. Trimming took 4 bases from V and 7 from J, leaving 11 bases between them. The length of the CDR3 is 12 residues. Germline values: CDR1 MGHRA, CDR2 YSYEKL. How the authors handled the data: Scientists estimated how many nucleated cells there were by amplifying reference gene primers. Libraries were prepared by immunoSEQ multiplex PCR; TCRdb keeps only in-frame clonotypes and omits some of them. From that table come the V and J calls and clone size; the DNA was used to work out D and trimming. The sample comprises approximately 110,000 clones, just under 90% of which are singletons, and 1.1% rests with the top ten. These data originate in a study of blood T cell repertoires in COVID-19. About the study: The United States, Italy and Spain supplied acute and convalescent COVID-19 samples.

This chain joins TRBV4-1 and TRBJ2-7; no clear D gene. The TCR originated in a human donor in a cohort sampled during active COVID-19. The specimen sequenced was peripheral blood. CDR3 DNA: TGCGCCAGCAGCCGGAGTACCGAGGAGCAGTACTTC. Residues: CASSRSTEEQYF.